The 7 T cell receptor beta chains below were found in one sample sequenced in a study of T-cell reconstitution after alpha-beta-depleted transplantation in children. Unique molecular identifiers tagged the TCRbeta library. TCRdb re-analysed the PCR reads in MiXCR, keeping a single row per CDR3 protein. Among hundreds of thousands of distinct CDR3 sequences, around 10% were seen once, and the ten largest hold 23%. This specimen consisted of peripheral blood, obtained 180 days after TCRalphabeta/CD19-depleted stem cell transplant. These TCRs come from a male patient aged 2-10 years who had a stem cell transplant for chronic granulomatous disease, so the T cells may come from the graft donor.

The table lists this clonotype with many counts. This chain uses TRBV5-1 with TRBJ2-7; 12 bases are shared with TRBD2. The CDR3 extends over 18 amino acids. Germline V CDR1 and CDR2: SGHRS, YFSETQ. J gave up 1 base and V 1 base, and 9 bases lay outside the gene matches. For the CDR3, the DNA is TGCGCCAGCAGCTTGATGGCTAGCGGGAGGGGATCGTCCTACGAGCAGTACTTC. As protein: CASSLMASGRGSSYEQYF.

This clonotype was seen many times. V usage is TRBV9 and J usage is TRBJ2-7; D tentatively fits TRBD1 or TRBD2 (5 bases each). Deletions cut 0 bases from V and 7 bases from J, with 20 bases between. CDR3 length: 16 residues. Germline V gene lookup returns CDR1 SGDLS and CDR2 YYNGEE. CDR3 sequence reads: CASSVEGTPSPREQYF. The CDR3 nucleotides read TGTGCCAGCAGCGTAGAGGGGACCCCCTCTCCTCGTGAGCAGTACTTC.

This clonotype has a handful of counts. The chain employs TRBV14 and TRBJ2-3; 9 bases line up with TRBD2. The germline V gene has CDR1 SGHDN and CDR2 FVKESK. CDR3 size: 16 residues. V lost 4 bases to trimming and J lost 4 bases; unmatched junction nucleotides: 9. The CDR3 spells CASSLERGESPDTQYF. The DNA of the CDR3 is TGTGCCAGCAGCCTCGAGCGGGGGGAGTCCCCAGATACGCAGTATTTT.

This clonotype was seen at least ten times. V usage is TRBV10-3 and J usage is TRBJ2-5, with D unresolved. The V end was cut by 2 bases, the J end by 5 bases, with 3 bases between. The length of the CDR3 is 11 residues. Germline CDR1 ENHRY, CDR2 SYGVKD. The CDR3 sequence: CAISEMETQYF. CDR3 sequence (DNA): TGTGCCATCAGTGAGATGGAGACCCAGTACTTC.

This clonotype was detected a few times. The V call is TRBV20-1, the J call TRBJ1-6, with D tentatively TRBD1 (6 bases). V was pared by 5 bases and J by 0 bases, with 20 bases between. This CDR3 contains 18 residues. Germline CDR1 DFQATT, CDR2 SNEGSKA (reference sequence). CDR3 sequence: CSAQDRLDIFSYNSPLHF. CDR3 in DNA: TGCAGTGCTCAAGACAGGCTGGATATCTTCTCCTATAATTCACCCCTCCACTTT.

This clonotype was seen repeatedly, ten times or more. The chain has TRBV18 and TRBJ1-1; no firm D call. CDR1 and CDR2 (germline): KGHSH, LQKENI. The CDR3 is 13 residues long. V gave up 4 bases and J gave up 2 bases, with 8 bases separating them. Written as DNA, the CDR3 is TGTGCCAGCTCACTAGAAGTTAACACTGAAGCTTTCTTT. Protein: CASSLEVNTEAFF.

This clonotype was detected ten times or more. The chain combines TRBV20-1 with TRBJ2-1; the match to TRBD2 covers 8 bases. Germline values: CDR1 DFQATT, CDR2 SNEGSKA (reference sequence). V was pared by 0 bases and J by 4 bases, with 5 bases of the junction left unmatched. The CDR3 covers 15 residues. The CDR3 loop is CSARDVSGSYNEQFF. The CDR3 DNA sequence: TGCAGTGCTAGAGATGTAAGCGGGAGTTACAATGAGCAGTTCTTC.